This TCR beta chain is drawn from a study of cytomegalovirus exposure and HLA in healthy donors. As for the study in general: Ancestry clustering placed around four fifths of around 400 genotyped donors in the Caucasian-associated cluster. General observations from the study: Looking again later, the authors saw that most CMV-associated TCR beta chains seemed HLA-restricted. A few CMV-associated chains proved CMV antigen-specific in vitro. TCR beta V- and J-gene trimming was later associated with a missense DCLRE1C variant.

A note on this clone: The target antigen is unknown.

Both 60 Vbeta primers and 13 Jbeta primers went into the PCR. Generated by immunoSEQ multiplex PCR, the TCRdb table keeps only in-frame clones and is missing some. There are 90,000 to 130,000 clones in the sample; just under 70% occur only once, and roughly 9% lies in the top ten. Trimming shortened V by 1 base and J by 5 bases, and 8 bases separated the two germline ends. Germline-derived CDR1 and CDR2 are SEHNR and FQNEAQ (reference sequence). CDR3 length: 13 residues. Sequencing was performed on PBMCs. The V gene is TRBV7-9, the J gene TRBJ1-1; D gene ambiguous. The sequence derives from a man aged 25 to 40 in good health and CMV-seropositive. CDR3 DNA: TGTGCCAGCAGCTTAGAGGAGGGTACTGAAGCTTTCTTT. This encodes CASSLEEGTEAFF.